This TCR beta chain originates from a study of Ad26.COV2.S vaccination and SARS-CoV-2 variants (dated by TCRdb to about 2021). About the study as a whole: Vaccine-arm donors were drawn from COV1001, a multicentre, randomized, double-blind, placebo-controlled phase I-IIa trial of Ad26.COV2.S in healthy adults. Dosing of Ad26.COV2.S was intramuscular, at either 5x10^10 or 1x10^11 viral particles, delivered as one shot or as two shots spaced 56 days apart. A total of about 30 samples were included in the TCR-sequenced set, comprising approximately 20 Ad26.COV2.S vaccine recipients, 5 placebo recipients and 8 SARS-CoV-2 convalescent individuals. Trial participants were randomized into five groups of five, in which low-dose or high-dose Ad26.COV2.S was given once or twice, or placebo was given on both occasions. Sequencing of the TCRbeta repertoire served to evaluate the specificity and breadth of SARS-CoV-2-reactive T cell receptors following Ad26.COV2.S vaccination. Blinding of investigators to trial group allocation was maintained during experiments and outcome assessment. The paper's findings and limits, for the study overall: The study lacked the statistical power to compare responses across vaccine doses or regimens. Vaccine and placebo recipients had comparable non-spike TCR breadth, which fits with the vaccine containing only spike. After vaccination, substantial breadth of spike-specific CD8+ and CD4+ T cell responses was reported. Compared with placebo recipients, Ad26.COV2.S recipients showed higher spike-specific TCR breadth (P = 0.0014). The authors noted that the TCR breadth and depth analyses may have underestimated total T cell responses.

The table lists this clone with a few counts. The target of this receptor is not known. Within one base of it there is no much larger clone, and no base qualities were kept. This specimen's treatment or condition label, interpreted: around 19 received Ad26.COV2.S at low or high dose, single or two shots; about 5 received placebo; per-sample allocation not given. For vaccine and placebo recipients, repertoires were sequenced using samples collected on day 63 after the first injection. In Cohort 1b, about 27 adults aged 18-55 years were enrolled at a single site in Boston, USA, between 29 July and 7 August 2020. Ad26.COV2.S was a replication-incompetent adenovirus type 26 vector that expressed a prefusion-stabilized SARS-CoV-2 spike protein derived from the original Wuhan strain. The immunoSEQ Assay was used to sequence TCRbeta CDR3 regions. After extraction, genomic DNA underwent amplification by bias-controlled multiplex PCR, followed by high-throughput sequencing. As for the authors' bioinformatics: To quantify the absolute abundance of every unique TCRbeta CDR3 region, sequences were collapsed and filtered. Usable DNA was measured by amplifying reference genes present in all nucleated cells, and TCRbeta template counts were normalized to that usable DNA to estimate T cell fraction. Repertoire TCRs were annotated as SARS-CoV-2-specific by exact matching of V gene, CDR3 amino acid sequence and J gene to a known reactive TCR set. The reference SARS-CoV-2 TCR set was derived from MIRA and filtered for enrichment in COVID-19-positive ImmuneCODE repertoires, a step that removed public or cross-reactive TCRs. Using the MIRA antigens, annotated TCRs were further analysed by specific ORF or by position within an ORF. Breadth was defined as the number of annotated unique rearrangements divided by the total number of unique productive rearrangements, and depth was defined as the summed frequency of the annotated unique rearrangements. Two-sided Wilcoxon rank-sum tests were applied when comparing TCR breadth between groups. TCRdb re-hosts the immuneACCESS table, in-frame sequences only. Its copies lack some clones; in the studies checked, an unresolved V gene accounts for under half of them, and the cause for the rest is not known. V, J and clone size were drawn from that table, and D and trimming were deduced from the DNA. This sample gives a few hundred thousand clones in total; 70% to 90% of them show up just once. Around 1.8% of the sample comes from the top ten.

V is pared back by 3 bases and J by 8 bases, with 10 bases lying between the germline termini. CDR1 and CDR2 are read off the germline V gene (reference sequence) as LNHNV and YYDKDF. From cysteine to phenylalanine, the CDR3 is 12 amino acids long. The kept DNA is CDR3 alone, 36 bases in frame from the first base. The chain employs TRBV15 and TRBJ1-1; the D gene remains uncertain. This TCR was sampled from a person between 18 and 65 years old who received the Ad26.COV2.S COVID-19 vaccine or a placebo. Sequencing used peripheral blood, obtained in a trial of Ad26.COV2.S vaccine versus placebo. Read as DNA, the sequence is TGTGCCACCAGCAGGGCCAACTACGAAGCTTTCTTT. Its protein reads: CATSRANYEAFF.